The 24 T cell receptor beta chains below all came from one sample that was sequenced in a study of cytomegalovirus exposure and HLA in healthy donors. The study ran its PCR with 60 Vbeta and 13 Jbeta primers. Produced via immunoSEQ multiplex PCR; TCRdb's table is partial and in-frame only. This repertoire shows approximately 150,000 clones, less than 85% found once; its top ten account for about 4.5%. The sequencing input was PBMCs. These receptors all stem from a man aged 40-50 years in good health and CMV-seronegative.

The chain couples TRBV2 to TRBJ2-7, with D hard to call. Germline V gene lookup returns CDR1 SNHLY and CDR2 FYNNEI. This CDR3 comprises 14 residues. V lost 4 bases and J 1 base, leaving 11 bases between the germline ends. CDR3 coding DNA: TGTGCCAGCAGTGTAGTACAGTTTTCCTACGAGCAGTACTTC. It yields the protein CASSVVQFSYEQYF.

The CDR3 sequence: CASSLIGQGSLYGYTF. The CDR3 DNA reads as TGTGCCAGCAGCTTAATAGGGCAGGGCTCCCTATATGGCTACACCTTC. This chain uses TRBV11-2 with TRBJ1-2, with D possibly TRBD1 on 5 matching bases. Trimming pared 2 bases from V and 5 bases from J, leaving 18 bases between. Germline CDR1 and CDR2: SGHAT and FQNNGV. This CDR3 contains 16 residues.

The rearrangement links TRBV5-4 to TRBJ1-5; 9 bases line up with TRBD1. The V and J ends lost 2 bases and 4 bases, in that order; junction bases with no gene match: 4. The CDR3 is 15 residues long. CDR1 SGHNT and CDR2 YYREEE come from the germline V gene (reference sequence). The chain's CDR3 is CASSLQGAPNQPQHF. The CDR3 DNA reads as TGTGCCAGCAGCTTACAGGGGGCGCCTAATCAGCCCCAGCATTTT.

This clone was detected only once. The genes are TRBV29-1 and TRBJ1-4; the match to TRBD1 covers 9 bases. This CDR3 is built from 12 residues. CDR1 SQVTM and CDR2 ANQGSEA come from the germline V gene. Germline trimming cut 7 bases from V and 8 bases from J; bases unmatched to any gene: 5. The CDR3: CSAGTGNEKLFF. As DNA, the CDR3 is TGCAGCGCCGGGACAGGGAACGAAAAACTGTTTTTT. Drawing the rest from reference TRBV29-1 and TRBJ1-4, the complete variable domain is SAVISQKPSRDICQRGTSLTIQCQVDSQVTMMFWYRQQPGQSLTLIATANQGSEATYESGFVIDKFPISRPNLTFSTLTVSNMSPEDSSIYLCSAGTGNEKLFFGSGTQLSVL.

This chain links TRBV5-1 with TRBJ2-7; 8 bases are shared with TRBD1. Unmatched junction bases numbered 5, after V lost 1 base and J lost 5 bases. CDR3 size: 14 residues. Germline V gene data show CDR1 as SGHRS and CDR2 as YFSETQ. The CDR3 region has the DNA TGCGCCAGCAGCTTGACCGACAGGGGAGACGAGCAGTACTTC. This encodes CASSLTDRGDEQYF.

The chain is built from TRBV10-2 and TRBJ2-1; D perhaps matches TRBD2 (6 bases). V was clipped by 5 bases and J by 2 bases, with 13 bases between them. Per germline, CDR1 WSHSY and CDR2 SAAADI. The CDR3 spans 15 residues. The CDR3 sequence is CASSSGGPPYNEQFF. Written as DNA, the CDR3 is TGCGCCAGCAGTTCCGGGGGACCCCCCTACAATGAGCAGTTCTTC.

This chain uses TRBV7-3 with TRBJ1-1, with D unresolved. CDR3 length: 13 residues. Germline assignment: CDR1 SGHTA and CDR2 FQGTGA. The germline V and J ends were trimmed by 5 bases and 0 bases, with 7 bases remaining between them. CDR3 amino acids: CASSLTLNTEAFF. The CDR3 DNA follows: TGTGCCAGCAGCCTTACACTGAACACTGAAGCTTTCTTT.

The chain links TRBV7-9 to TRBJ2-5, with TRBD2 matching 9 bases. V was pared by 3 bases and J by 4 bases, with 6 bases of the junction left unmatched. CDR1 and CDR2 from the germline V gene are SEHNR and FQNEAQ (reference sequence). The CDR3 runs 15 residues. CDR3 DNA: TGTGCCAGCAGCTTTTCCCTGGGACTAGCAGAGACCCAGTACTTC. This gives the protein CASSFSLGLAETQYF. The full variable domain, with the rest looked up from reference TRBV7-9 and TRBJ2-5, is DTGVSQNPRHKITKRGQNVTFRCDPISEHNRLYWYRQTLGQGPEFLTYFQNEAQLEKSRLLSDRFSAERPKGSFSTLEIQRTEQGDSAMYLCASSFSLGLAETQYFGPGTRLLVL.

This clone was seen a single time. CDR3 in amino acids: CASSLPLTGEELFF. The CDR3 region has the DNA TGTGCCAGCAGCTTGCCCTTGACAGGGGAGGAGCTGTTTTTT. The V gene is TRBV5-4, the J gene TRBJ2-2, with TRBD1 matching over 8 bases. The CDR3 loop spans 14 amino acids. V lost 1 base to trimming and J lost 10 bases; unmatched junction nucleotides: 6. The germline V gene encodes CDR1 SGHNT and CDR2 YYREEE (reference sequence).

The J gene is TRBJ2-7, the V gene TRBV4-2, with 7 bases lining up with TRBD1. The CDR3 consists of 16 residues. Germline V gene sequence: CDR1 LGHNA, CDR2 YNFKEQ. Trimming at V came to 1 base and at J to 7 bases, leaving 13 bases not matched to a gene. The CDR3 DNA reads as TGTGCCAGCAGCCAAGGACCCGGGACAGAATTGGGAGAGCAGTACTTC. It codes for CASSQGPGTELGEQYF.

CDR3 DNA: TGTGCCAGCAGTTTACGGGGGTTCTACTCCTACAATGAGCAGTTCTTC. Its translation is CASSLRGFYSYNEQFF. The chain carries TRBV27 and TRBJ2-1; maybe TRBD2 (6 bases). The V gene's germline CDR1 is MNHEY and CDR2 SMNVEV (reference sequence). The CDR3 is 16 residues long. Trimming pared 2 bases from V and 0 bases from J, leaving 11 bases between.

This CDR3 is CASRGQGKNTEAFF. The CDR3, as DNA: TGTGCCAGCAGAGGACAGGGTAAGAACACTGAAGCTTTCTTT. The V call is TRBV2, the J call TRBJ1-1; TRBD1 matches 8 bases. Germline CDR1 SNHLY, CDR2 FYNNEI. V lost 6 bases and J lost 1; bases outside the gene matches: 4. CDR3 size: 14 residues.

The chain has TRBV9 and TRBJ1-6; D call uncertain. The ends were cut back, 0 bases at V and 12 bases at J, with 10 bases in the middle. The CDR3 length is 13 residues. The V gene's germline CDR1 is SGDLS and CDR2 YYNGEE. CDR3 amino acids: CASSVDQARPLHF. CDR3 nucleotide sequence: TGTGCCAGCAGCGTAGATCAGGCCAGACCCCTCCACTTT.

This rearrangement joins TRBV7-2 to TRBJ1-2; possible D gene TRBD1, 6 bases. Germline CDR1 is SGHTA and CDR2 is FQGNSA. Trimming left V 5 bases short and J 3 bases short, with 10 bases between. The CDR3 totals 13 residues. The CDR3 spells CASSGTLHYGYTF. In DNA form, the CDR3 reads TGTGCCAGCAGCGGGACACTTCACTATGGCTACACCTTC.

J is TRBJ2-5 and V is TRBV4-3; a possible D gene is TRBD2 (6 bases). The J call could be wrong; TRBJ2-7 is a better fit for the DNA end. The CDR3 is made up of 15 amino acids. Germline V gives CDR1 LGHNA, CDR2 YSLEER. This CDR3 reads CASSQDRDSSYEQYF. In nucleotides, the CDR3 is TGCGCCAGCAGCCAAGACCGGGACTCAAGCTACGAGCAGTACTTC.

This chain links TRBV7-2 with TRBJ1-1; D is possibly TRBD1 (5 bases). The germline V gene has CDR1 SGHTA and CDR2 FQGNSA. The CDR3 has 13 residues. Trimming removed 4 bases at V and 1 base at J, with 7 bases between. The CDR3 nucleotides are TGTGCCAGCAGCTCTGGACAGAACACTGAAGCTTTCTTT. It translates to CASSSGQNTEAFF. Supplemented by reference TRBV7-2 and TRBJ1-1, the full variable domain reads GAGVSQSPSNKVTEKGKDVELRCDPISGHTALYWYRQSLGQGLEFLIYFQGNSAPDKSGLPSDRFSAERTGGSVSTLTIQRTQQEDSAVYLCASSSGQNTEAFFGQGTRLTVV.

In DNA form, the CDR3 reads TGCGCCAGCAGGGCCCTTAGCACAGATACGCAGTATTTT. Translating it yields CASRALSTDTQYF. J is TRBJ2-3 and V is TRBV10-2; D not certain. From germline, CDR1 is WSHSY and CDR2 SAAADI. Trimming removed 6 bases from V and 0 bases from J, with 7 bases in between. This CDR3 is built from 13 residues.

Concerning this clone itself: A junction boundary mismatches the germline segment, possibly from a read error. This specimen includes other DNA sequences encoding the same CDR3. The chain employs TRBV14 and TRBJ2-1; 11 nucleotides agree with TRBD2. Germline loops: CDR1 SGHDN, CDR2 FVKESK. This CDR3 comprises 13 residues. The chain's CDR3 is CASSDNPSGGHFF. The CDR3 nucleotides read TGCGCCAGCAGCGACAACCCTAGCGGGGGGCATTTCTTC.

The chain combines TRBV2 with TRBJ1-4; perhaps TRBD1 as D (6 bases). The CDR3 has 15 residues. Germline V gene sequence: CDR1 SNHLY, CDR2 FYNNEI. Between the trimmed V and J ends, which lost 0 bases and 6 bases, there was a span of 11 bases. The CDR3: CASSEAGRGYEKLFF. The CDR3 DNA sequence: TGTGCCAGCAGTGAAGCGGGGAGGGGGTATGAAAAACTGTTTTTT.

This clone appeared once. The chain links TRBV10-2 to TRBJ2-3, with D tentatively TRBD1 (5 bases). Germline lookup yields CDR1 WSHSY and CDR2 SAAADI. The length of the CDR3 is 16 residues. V was trimmed by 8 bases and J by 1 base, leaving 19 bases between them. In DNA, the CDR3 is TGCGCCAGCCGGACCTCAAAGGACACCCGCACAGATACGCAGTATTTT. Translated: CASRTSKDTRTDTQYF.

The gene calls are TRBV5-4 and TRBJ2-7; maybe TRBD1 (6 bases). The CDR3 length is 14 residues. V shed 2 bases and J shed 2 bases, with 11 bases lying between them. CDR1 is SGHNT, CDR2 YYREEE, per germline (reference sequence). In nucleotides, the CDR3 is TGTGCCAGCAGCTTTCGGACAGATACCTACGAGCAGTACTTC. As protein: CASSFRTDTYEQYF.

This clone was seen more than once but under ten times. The chain uses TRBV7-9 and TRBJ1-6; 8 bases are a match to TRBD1. Germline V gene lookup returns CDR1 SEHNR and CDR2 FQNEAQ (reference sequence). Trimming took 8 bases from V and 10 from J; bases not matched to a gene: 10. This CDR3 region has 14 residues. CDR3 in DNA: TGTGCCAGCGGTACCCAGGGGGCGGGATCACCCCTCCACTTT. Translation gives CASGTQGAGSPLHF.

DNA for the CDR3: TGTGCCAGCAGCCCCGGGACTCTGAGAAAGGTCACCGGGGAGCTGTTTTTT. Translated: CASSPGTLRKVTGELFF. V and J are TRBV5-8 and TRBJ2-2; D is possibly TRBD2 (6 bases). V lost 4 bases and J lost 4, with 20 bases in between. Germline V lookup: CDR1 SGHTS, CDR2 YDEGEE. The CDR3 contains 17 residues.

V is TRBV5-1 and J is TRBJ2-7; possibly TRBD1 for D (6 bases). V was shortened by 2 bases and J by 1 base, with 7 bases between the two germline ends. CDR1 and CDR2 (germline): SGHRS, YFSETQ. This CDR3 contains 13 residues. The CDR3 loop is CASSFGQSYEQYF. The CDR3 DNA is TGCGCCAGCAGCTTTGGACAGTCCTACGAGCAGTACTTC. Supplemented by reference TRBV5-1 and TRBJ2-7, the full variable domain reads KAGVTQTPRYLIKTRGQQVTLSCSPISGHRSVSWYQQTPGQGLQFLFEYFSETQRNKGNFPGRFSGRQFSNSRSEMNVSTLELGDSALYLCASSFGQSYEQYFGPGTRLTVT.